Below are 6 T cell receptor beta chains sequenced from a single sample in a study of blood T cell repertoires in COVID-19. Sequencing used immunoSEQ multiplex PCR; TCRdb keeps in-frame clones, though not all of them. The sample shows 200,000 to 250,000 clones, approximately 90% of them seen only once. Source material: peripheral blood. All receptors derive from a man aged 25-45 years who had recovered from COVID-19.

This clone was seen once. The V and J genes are TRBV5-4 and TRBJ1-6; 7 bases map to TRBD1. Germline values: CDR1 SGHNT, CDR2 YYREEE (reference sequence). The CDR3 spans 15 residues. The ends lost 4 bases at V and 7 bases at J; junction bases unmatched: 8. Here the CDR3 DNA reads TGTGCCAGCAGCCTATCCGGGACAGAAAATTCACCCCTCCACTTT. This sequence encodes CASSLSGTENSPLHF.

The chain carries TRBV27 and TRBJ2-5; D not resolved. The CDR3 extends over 14 amino acids. Germline lookup yields CDR1 MNHEY and CDR2 SMNVEV (reference sequence). Trimming removed 3 bases at V and 5 bases at J, with 13 bases between. CDR3 in amino acids: CASSLLALGETQYF. CDR3 in DNA: TGTGCCAGCAGTTTGTTAGCCCTTGGGGAGACCCAGTACTTC.

V and J are TRBV5-1 and TRBJ2-1; D unresolved. This CDR3 is 16 amino acids long. V was pared by 1 base and J by 2 bases, with 13 bases between. Per the germline V gene, CDR1 is SGHRS and CDR2 is YFSETQ. CDR3: CASSLFTPGTYNEQFF. CDR3 nucleotide sequence: TGCGCCAGCAGCTTGTTCACGCCAGGAACCTACAATGAGCAGTTCTTC. The whole variable domain, filled in from reference TRBV5-1 and TRBJ2-1, reads KAGVTQTPRYLIKTRGQQVTLSCSPISGHRSVSWYQQTPGQGLQFLFEYFSETQRNKGNFPGRFSGRQFSNSRSEMNVSTLELGDSALYLCASSLFTPGTYNEQFFGPGTRLTVL.

The chain uses TRBV12-5 and TRBJ2-2, with TRBD2 matching 14 bases. V gave up 5 bases and J gave up 7 bases; unmatched junction bases: 12. The length of the CDR3 is 18 residues. Germline V CDR1 and CDR2: LGHNT, FRNRAP. The CDR3 DNA reads TGTGCTAGTGGTCCGCCCCCGGGACTAGCGGGGGTAGGCGGGGAGCTGTTTTTT. This codes for CASGPPPGLAGVGGELFF.

The gene calls are TRBV4-2 and TRBJ2-7, with D tentatively TRBD2 (5 bases). V lost 0 bases and J lost 2, with 14 bases in between. The CDR3 consists of 16 residues. From germline, CDR1 is LGHNA and CDR2 YNFKEQ. The CDR3 coding sequence is TGTGCCAGCAGCCAAGATCGAGGCTCCGGGGCCTACGAGCAGTACTTC. Protein product: CASSQDRGSGAYEQYF.

The gene calls are TRBV24-1 and TRBJ2-1, with D possibly matching TRBD1 (6 bases). CDR1 and CDR2 (germline): KGHDR, SFDVKD. Deletions cut 10 bases from V and 9 bases from J, with 21 bases between. The CDR3 is 14 amino acids. Here the CDR3 reads CATRGTGSLVEQFF. CDR3 in DNA: TGTGCCACTAGGGGTACAGGGAGCCTAGTTGAGCAGTTCTTC.